Sequencing of this T cell receptor (beta chain) was carried out in a study of human T cells and chemical hapten exposure. Across the study: Diphenylcyclopropenone was applied weekly to patients' scalps across the approximately 25-week study.

Noted time point: pre-sensitization, week 0. The treatment here: therapeutic diphenylcyclopropenone sensitization with weekly scalp DPC. TCRdb itself ran the RACE reads through MiXCR, one entry per CDR3 protein. The sample consists of around 330,000 distinct CDR3 sequences, roughly 6% of them appearing once. The CDR3 has 16 residues. V gave up 4 bases and J gave up 8 bases; unmatched junction bases: 10. The germline V gene has CDR1 SEHNR and CDR2 FQNEAQ (reference sequence). J is TRBJ2-1 and V is TRBV7-9, with 11 positions matching TRBD1. This sample comprised whole blood, obtained in connection with sensitization to the hapten diphenylcyclopropenone (DPC). This receptor was taken from a woman aged 18-29 years with alopecia areata. Some clones in this sample may be carry-over from other donors' samples. CDR3 in DNA: TGTGCCAGCAGCTACCGGGACAGGGGGTTAAGCTATGAGCAGTTCTTC. Protein: CASSYRDRGLSYEQFF.